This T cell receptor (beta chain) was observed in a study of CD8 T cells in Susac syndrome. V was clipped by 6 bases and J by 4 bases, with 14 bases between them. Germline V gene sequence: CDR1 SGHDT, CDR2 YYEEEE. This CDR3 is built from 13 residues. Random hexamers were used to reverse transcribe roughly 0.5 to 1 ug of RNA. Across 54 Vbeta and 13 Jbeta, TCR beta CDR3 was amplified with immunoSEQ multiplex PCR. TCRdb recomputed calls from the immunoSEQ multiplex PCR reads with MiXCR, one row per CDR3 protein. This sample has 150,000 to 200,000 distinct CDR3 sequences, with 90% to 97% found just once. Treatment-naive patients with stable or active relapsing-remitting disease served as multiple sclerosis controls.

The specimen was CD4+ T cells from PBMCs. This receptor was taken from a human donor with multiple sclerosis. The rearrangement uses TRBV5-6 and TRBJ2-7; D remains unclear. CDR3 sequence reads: CASTLSSVYEQYF. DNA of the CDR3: TGTGCCAGCACCCTTTCTTCGGTATACGAGCAGTACTTC.